The sequence of this T cell receptor beta chain was determined in a study of Graves' ophthalmopathy and Graves' hyperthyroidism. This clonotype was detected ten times or more. CDR3 length: 14 amino acids. Germline V lookup: CDR1 MNHEY, CDR2 SMNVEV (reference sequence). The V end was cut by 0 bases, the J end by 2 bases, with 7 bases between. CDR3 regions of TCR beta were amplified from RNA transcripts. The authors performed first-round RT-PCR with HTBI primers and then a second-round multiplex PCR. TCRdb itself ran the multiplex PCR reads through MiXCR, one entry per CDR3 protein. The sample includes about 480,000 distinct CDR3 sequences, approximately 15% of them seen just once.

This clonotype originated in a woman aged 25 to 39 with Graves' ophthalmopathy. The material sequenced was blood. The chain combines TRBV27 with TRBJ1-2; no clear D. The chain's CDR3 is CASSLSGQNYGYTF. The CDR3 DNA reads TGTGCCAGCAGTTTATCTGGGCAAAACTATGGCTACACCTTC.